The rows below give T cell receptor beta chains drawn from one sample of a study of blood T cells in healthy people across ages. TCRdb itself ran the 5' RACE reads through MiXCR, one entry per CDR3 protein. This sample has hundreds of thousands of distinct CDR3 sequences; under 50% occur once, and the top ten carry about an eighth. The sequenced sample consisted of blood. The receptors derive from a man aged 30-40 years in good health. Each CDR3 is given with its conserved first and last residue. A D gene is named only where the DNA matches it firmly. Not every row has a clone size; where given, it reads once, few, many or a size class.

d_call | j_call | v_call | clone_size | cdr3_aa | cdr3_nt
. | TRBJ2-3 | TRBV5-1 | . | CASTSTDPGRTDTQYF | TGCGCCAGCACCTCGACGGACCCAGGGCGCACAGATACGCAGTATTTT
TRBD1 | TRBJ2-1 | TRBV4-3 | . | CASSQDRTGYNEQFF | TGCGCCAGCAGCCAAGACCGGACAGGGTACAATGAGCAGTTCTTC
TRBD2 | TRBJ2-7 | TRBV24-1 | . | CATSSMTSGSYEQYF | TGTGCCACCAGTTCAATGACTAGCGGCTCCTACGAGCAGTACTTC
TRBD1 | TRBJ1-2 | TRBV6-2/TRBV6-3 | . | CASSSSGTGYSYGYTF | TGTGCCAGCAGTTCATCCGGGACAGGCTACTCTTATGGCTACACCTTC
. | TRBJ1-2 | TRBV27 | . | CASSLSQRRGNNYGYTF | TGTGCCAGCAGTTTATCTCAGAGGAGGGGAAACAACTATGGCTACACCTTC
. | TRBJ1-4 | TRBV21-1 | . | CASSNGACGEKLFF | TGTGCCAGCAGCAATGGGGCTTGTGGGGAAAAACTGTTTTTT
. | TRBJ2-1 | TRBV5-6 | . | CASSSHSGGEQFF | TGTGCCAGCAGCAGCCACTCAGGAGGTGAGCAGTTCTTC
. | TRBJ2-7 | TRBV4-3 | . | CASSQEQVGYEQYF | TGCGCCAGCAGCCAAGAGCAGGTTGGGTACGAGCAGTACTTC
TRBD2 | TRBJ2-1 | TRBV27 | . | CASSWSGGYNEQFF | TGTGCCAGCAGTTGGAGCGGGGGGTACAATGAGCAGTTCTTC
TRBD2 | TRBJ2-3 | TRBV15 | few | CATSRGAGYTDTQYF | TGTGCCACCAGCAGAGGAGCGGGGTACACAGATACGCAGTATTTT
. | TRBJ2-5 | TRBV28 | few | CASTLGAGKTQYF | TGTGCCAGCACTCTCGGGGCCGGGAAGACCCAGTACTTC
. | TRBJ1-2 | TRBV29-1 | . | CSAGTGGYTF | TGCAGCGCCGGGACGGGAGGCTACACCTTC
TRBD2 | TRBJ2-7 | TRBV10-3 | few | CAIWGGEVYEQYF | TGTGCCATCTGGGGGGGAGAAGTCTACGAGCAGTACTTC
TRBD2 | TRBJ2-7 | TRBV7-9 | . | CASTPSGGGEQYF | TGTGCCAGCACCCCCTCGGGAGGCGGGGAGCAGTACTTC
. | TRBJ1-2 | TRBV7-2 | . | CASSFTGDGYTF | TGTGCCAGCAGCTTCACAGGAGACGGCTACACCTTC
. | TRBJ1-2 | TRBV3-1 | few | CASSQLMDGNYGYTF | TGTGCCAGCAGCCAACTAATGGACGGAAACTATGGCTACACCTTC
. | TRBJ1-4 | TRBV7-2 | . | CASSSLPGATNEKLFF | TGTGCCAGCAGCTCCCTCCCGGGGGCAACTAATGAAAAACTGTTTTTT
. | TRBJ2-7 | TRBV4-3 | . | CASSQDHIGRDTYEQYF | TGCGCCAGCAGCCAAGATCATATTGGTAGGGACACCTACGAGCAGTACTTC
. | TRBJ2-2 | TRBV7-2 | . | CASSLGGPNTGELFF | TGTGCCAGCAGCTTAGGAGGTCCGAACACCGGGGAGCTGTTTTTT
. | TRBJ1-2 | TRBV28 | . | CASSLSTVGGYGYTF | TGTGCCAGCAGTTTATCCACCGTGGGAGGGTATGGCTACACCTTC
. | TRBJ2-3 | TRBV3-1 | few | CASSQEDGYTDTQYF | TGTGCCAGCAGCCAAGAAGACGGGTACACAGATACGCAGTATTTT
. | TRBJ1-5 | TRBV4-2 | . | CASSQEVSNQPQHF | TGTGCCAGCAGCCAAGAGGTTAGCAATCAGCCCCAGCATTTT
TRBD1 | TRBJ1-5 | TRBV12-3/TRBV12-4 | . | CASSLQGVVNQPQHF | TGTGCCAGCAGTCTACAGGGGGTGGTCAATCAGCCCCAGCATTTT
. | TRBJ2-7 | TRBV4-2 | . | CASSQGGISYEQYF | TGTGCCAGCAGCCAGGGCGGGATCTCATACGAGCAGTACTTC
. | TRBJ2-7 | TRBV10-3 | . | CAIRRTDTYEQYF | TGTGCCATCAGGCGGACGGATACCTACGAGCAGTACTTC
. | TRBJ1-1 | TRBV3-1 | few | CASSQEGTGSTEAFF | TGTGCCAGCAGCCAGGAAGGGACGGGGAGCACTGAAGCTTTCTTT
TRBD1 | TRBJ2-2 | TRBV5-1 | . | CASSLRQGPGTGELFF | TGCGCCAGCAGCTTACGACAGGGGCCAGGCACCGGGGAGCTGTTTTTT
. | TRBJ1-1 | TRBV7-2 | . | CASSFARTGPDTEAFF | TGTGCCAGCAGCTTTGCCCGTACAGGGCCCGACACTGAAGCTTTCTTT
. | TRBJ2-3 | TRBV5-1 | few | CASSPERFSTDTQYF | TGCGCCAGCAGCCCCGAGCGGTTTAGCACAGATACGCAGTATTTT
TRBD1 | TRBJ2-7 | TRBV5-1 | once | CASSFGQGAWEQYF | TGCGCCAGCAGCTTCGGACAGGGGGCGTGGGAGCAGTACTTC
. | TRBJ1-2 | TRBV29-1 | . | CSVEDLQGEGYTF | TGCAGCGTTGAAGATCTACAGGGCGAGGGCTACACCTTC
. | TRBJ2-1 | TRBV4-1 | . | CASSQEFNAAEQFF | TGCGCCAGCAGCCAAGAGTTTAATGCGGCTGAGCAGTTCTTC
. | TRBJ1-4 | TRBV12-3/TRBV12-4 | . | CASRPSHEKLFF | TGTGCCAGCCGACCTTCCCATGAAAAACTGTTTTTT
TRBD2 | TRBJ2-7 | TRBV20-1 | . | CSAPTGGVEQYF | TGCAGTGCCCCCACCGGGGGGGTCGAGCAGTACTTC
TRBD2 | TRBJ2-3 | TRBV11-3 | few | CASSRRGGHTDTQYF | TGTGCCAGCAGCCGGCGGGGGGGCCATACAGATACGCAGTATTTT
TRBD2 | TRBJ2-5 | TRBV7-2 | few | CASSLNGRGTETQYF | TGTGCCAGCAGCCTAAATGGGCGGGGGACAGAGACCCAGTACTTC
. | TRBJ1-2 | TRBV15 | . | CATSRDLGGGGYTF | TGTGCCACCAGCAGAGATCTCGGGGGAGGAGGCTACACCTTC
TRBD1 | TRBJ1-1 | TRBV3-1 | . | CASSPAQGQDTEAFF | TGTGCCAGCAGCCCCGCCCAGGGACAGGACACTGAAGCTTTCTTT
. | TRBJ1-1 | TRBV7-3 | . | CASSLQAGPTEAFF | TGTGCCAGCAGCTTACAGGCGGGGCCGACTGAAGCTTTCTTT
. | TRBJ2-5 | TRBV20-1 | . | CSARDTARSKGEEQYF | TGCAGTGCTAGAGATACCGCCAGATCTAAGGGGGAAGAGCAGTACTTC
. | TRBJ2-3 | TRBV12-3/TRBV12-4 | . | CASSPGHHTDTQYF | TGTGCCAGCAGCCCGGGACACCACACAGATACGCAGTATTTT
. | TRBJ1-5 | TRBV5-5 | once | CASSLGYPGEGKPQHF | TGTGCCAGCAGCTTGGGTTACCCAGGGGAAGGGAAGCCCCAGCATTTT
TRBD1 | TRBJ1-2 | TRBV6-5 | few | CASSIQGTSRGYTF | TGTGCCAGCAGTATACAGGGGACCTCGAGAGGCTACACCTTC
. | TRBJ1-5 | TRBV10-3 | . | CAIRAGGGGQPQHF | TGTGCCATCCGGGCGGGGGGTGGCGGGCAGCCCCAGCATTTT
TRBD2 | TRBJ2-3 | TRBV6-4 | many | CASSGATSGGADTQYF | TGTGCCAGCAGTGGAGCGACTAGCGGGGGGGCTGATACGCAGTATTTT
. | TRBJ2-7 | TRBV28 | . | CASPTEIMNTNGYNEQYF | TGTGCCAGCCCGACCGAAATAATGAATACTAATGGCTACAATGAGCAGTACTTC
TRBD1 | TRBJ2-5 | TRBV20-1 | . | CSARETGTGLQETQYF | TGCAGTGCTAGAGAGACCGGGACAGGGCTCCAAGAGACCCAGTACTTC
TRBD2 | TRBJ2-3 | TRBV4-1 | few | CASSLRTSGTTDTQYF | TGCGCCAGCAGCCTTAGAACTAGCGGAACCACAGATACGCAGTATTTT